This TCR beta chain was sequenced during a study of identical twins' blood T cells. Study results and caveats: Mainly, cloneset size products determined shared clonotypes, twins included.

V was clipped by 6 bases and J by 5 bases; unmatched bases: 5. The CDR3 length is 15 residues. Each TCR cDNA library carried sample-specific barcodes on both ends. TCRdb independently ran MiXCR on the 5' RACE reads; one entry per CDR3 protein. The sample carries hundreds of thousands of distinct CDR3 sequences, 28% recorded once. To note about this clonotype: Its specificity is not known.

Specimen: PBMCs. The TCR originated in a woman aged 18-55 years in good health. The J gene is TRBJ2-1, the V gene TRBV12-3 or TRBV12-4, with 12 bases identical to TRBD2. CDR3 sequence: CASSSLAGGDNEQFF. CDR3 coding DNA: TGTGCCAGCAGCTCTCTAGCGGGAGGGGACAATGAGCAGTTCTTC.